This T cell receptor (beta chain) was captured in a study of T cell clones after liver transplantation. About the study: TCRbeta sequencing after a pre-transplant mixed lymphocyte reaction identified graft-donor-reactive clones, later tracked in post-transplant blood. HCV positivity affected three of eight recipients; the rest lacked autoimmune or viral indications. Study-level points and caveats: Conclusions were preliminary, with small, heterogeneous patient groups.

Data came from immunoSEQ multiplex PCR; TCRdb stores just in-frame clones and leaves some out. The sample holds roughly 65,000 clones, roughly 92% seen once. V dropped 3 bases and J dropped 2 bases, with 5 bases sitting between them. The germline V gene encodes CDR1 MDHEN and CDR2 SYDVKM. CDR3 length equals 12 residues. Points on this clone: Its specificity is not known.

Here the sequenced sample was CD4+ T cells from blood, taken about 27 months after liver transplant. This sequence originates from a human patient who received a liver transplant. T cells may partly derive from the graft donor. The rearrangement links TRBV28 to TRBJ2-7; D remains ambiguous. The CDR3 loop is CASSFGAYEQYF. In DNA form, the CDR3 reads TGTGCCAGCAGTTTTGGAGCCTACGAGCAGTACTTC.